This TCR beta chain emerged from a study of follicular helper T cells after annual influenza vaccination. Findings of the study overall: Recurrent ICOS+CD38+ cTfh clonotypes included tetramer and AIM influenza-specific ones. ICOS+CD38+ cTfh clonality change tracked circulating plasmablast frequency change. Only about 10-22% of analyzed cells yielded productive TCRB sequences.

This clone was picked up one time. Its antigen is undetermined. The protocol was immunoSEQ multiplex PCR, while the TCRdb copy is restricted to in-frame clones and leaves out a portion. This table holds some 11,000 clones, around 85% found once. This CDR3 is 14 amino acids long. The germline gives CDR1 MNHEY, CDR2 SVGAGI. The ends were cut back, 6 bases at V and 6 bases at J, with 14 bases in the middle. The sample was CXCR5- memory CD4+ T cells sorted from blood, taken 6 weeks after influenza vaccination. This chain uses TRBV6-5 with TRBJ2-2; D remains unclear. The receptor comes from an adult who received the influenza vaccine. The CDR3 loop reads CASRSDHFAGELFF. CDR3 nucleotide sequence: TGTGCCAGCAGAAGCGACCATTTTGCCGGGGAGCTGTTTTTT.